Given below is one TCR beta chain in context. The table came from immunoSEQ multiplex PCR; TCRdb's copy has only in-frame clones and leaves some out. The table shows about 40,000 clones, with around 94% occurring only once. This entry is derived from a study of T cell changes during pregnancy in multiple sclerosis. The length of the CDR3 is 15 residues. This specimen consisted of peripheral blood, obtained in the third trimester of pregnancy. This sequence joins TRBV21-1 and TRBJ1-2; the table's D call TRBD1 went unverified against the DNA. TRBV21-1 is termed a pseudogene. The clonotype originates from a female donor with multiple sclerosis, enrolled in a pregnancy study. The CDR3 DNA reads as TGTGCCAGCAGCAAACGGGACAGACTTTTCTATGGCTACACCTTC. This translates into CASSKRDRLFYGYTF.